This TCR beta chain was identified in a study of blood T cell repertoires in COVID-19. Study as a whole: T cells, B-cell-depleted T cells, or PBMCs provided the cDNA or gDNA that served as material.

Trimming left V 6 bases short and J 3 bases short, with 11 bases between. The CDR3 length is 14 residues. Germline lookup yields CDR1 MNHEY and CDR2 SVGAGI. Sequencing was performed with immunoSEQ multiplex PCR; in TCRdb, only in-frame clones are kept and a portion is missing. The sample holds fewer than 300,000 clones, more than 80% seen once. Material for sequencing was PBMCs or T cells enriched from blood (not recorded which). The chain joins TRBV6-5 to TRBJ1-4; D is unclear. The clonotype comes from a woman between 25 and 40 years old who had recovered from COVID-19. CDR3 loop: CASRRVTANEKLFF. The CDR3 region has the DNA TGTGCCAGCAGGAGGGTTACGGCTAATGAAAAACTGTTTTTT.